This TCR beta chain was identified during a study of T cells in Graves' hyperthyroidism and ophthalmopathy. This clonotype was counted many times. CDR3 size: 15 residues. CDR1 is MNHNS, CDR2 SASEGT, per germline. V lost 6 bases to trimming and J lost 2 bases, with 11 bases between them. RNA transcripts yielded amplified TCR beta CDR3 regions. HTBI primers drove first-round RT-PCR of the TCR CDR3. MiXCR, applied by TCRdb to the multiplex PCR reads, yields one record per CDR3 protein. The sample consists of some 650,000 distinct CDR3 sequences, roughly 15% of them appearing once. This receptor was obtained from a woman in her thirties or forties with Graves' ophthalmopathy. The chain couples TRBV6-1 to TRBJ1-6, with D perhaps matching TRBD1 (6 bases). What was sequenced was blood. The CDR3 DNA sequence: TGTGCCAGCAGCGAACAGGGTACCTATAATTCACCCCTCCACTTT. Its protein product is CASSEQGTYNSPLHF.